Listed below are T cell receptor beta chains from one sample, sequenced in a study of T cell responses to AZD1222 COVID-19 vaccine. Libraries were prepared by immunoSEQ multiplex PCR; TCRdb keeps only in-frame clonotypes and omits some of them. The top ten clones hold about 3.5% of a sample with about 100,000 clones, about 86% of them seen once. The source was peripheral blood, collected on day 0 of AZD1222 vaccination. These receptors all come from an adult in good health. Both conserved end residues are part of each CDR3. Fields, in order: J gene, V gene, D gene, CDR3 protein, CDR3 DNA. A D gene is named only where the DNA matches it firmly.

>TRBJ1-1|TRBV9|-
CASRNGGQAFF
TGTGCCAGCAGAAACGGGGGGCAGGCTTTCTTT
>TRBJ2-2|TRBV30|-
CAWRGRRSNTGELFF
TGTGCCTGGAGGGGCCGAAGGAGTAACACCGGGGAGCTGTTTTTT
>TRBJ1-4|TRBV18|-
CASSPRKAQYNEKLFF
TGTGCCAGCTCACCACGAAAGGCTCAGTATAATGAAAAACTGTTTTTT
>TRBJ1-1|TRBV18|-
CASSPPSGAEAFF
TGTGCCAGCTCACCACCCTCGGGAGCTGAAGCTTTCTTT
>TRBJ2-6|TRBV9|TRBD1
CASSPGQFSGANVLTF
TGTGCCAGCAGCCCGGGACAGTTCTCTGGGGCCAACGTCCTGACTTTC
>TRBJ1-2|TRBV27|-
CASSSPAGVGGYTF
TGTGCCAGCAGTTCTCCAGCCGGGGTGGGGGGCTACACCTTC
>TRBJ1-1|TRBV7-3|-
CASSLIGPPSTEAFF
TGTGCCAGCAGCTTAATAGGCCCCCCGAGCACTGAAGCTTTCTTT
>TRBJ2-3|TRBV28|TRBD1
CASSFPPGTGPTDTQYF
TGTGCCAGCAGTTTCCCGCCCGGGACAGGCCCTACAGATACGCAGTATTTT
>TRBJ1-1|TRBV11-2|-
CASSFEGSDTEAFF
TGTGCCAGCAGCTTTGAGGGCAGTGACACTGAAGCTTTCTTT
>TRBJ2-1|TRBV6-1|-
CASSDLSDGNEQFF
TGTGCCAGCAGTGACCTATCGGATGGCAATGAGCAGTTCTTC
>TRBJ1-1|TRBV7-6|-
CASSFSPGTRDTEAFF
TGTGCCAGCAGCTTCTCTCCCGGGACCAGAGACACTGAAGCTTTCTTT
>TRBJ2-5|TRBV7-3|-
CASSFFAQETQYF
TGTGCCAGCAGCTTTTTTGCCCAAGAGACCCAGTACTTC
>TRBJ1-2|TRBV14|-
CASSHDTSYGYTF
TGTGCCAGCAGCCACGACACCTCCTATGGCTACACCTTC
>TRBJ2-3|TRBV9|-
CASSAAGLEAPPSSTDTQYF
TGTGCCAGCAGCGCGGCGGGGTTGGAGGCACCTCCTTCTAGCACAGATACGCAGTATTTT
>TRBJ1-5|TRBV7-9|-
CASSSGTISNQPQHF
TGTGCCAGCAGCTCGGGGACTATTAGCAATCAGCCCCAGCATTTT
>TRBJ1-2|TRBV9|-
CASSAQGGYGYTF
TGTGCCAGCAGCGCACAGGGCGGCTATGGCTACACCTTC
>TRBJ1-3|TRBV18|TRBD1
CASSWDRDGNTIYF
TGTGCCAGCTCATGGGACAGGGATGGAAACACCATATATTTT
>TRBJ1-4|TRBV14|-
CASSHYAAATNEKLFF
TGTGCCAGCAGCCACTACGCGGCAGCAACTAATGAAAAACTGTTTTTT
>TRBJ1-4|TRBV27|-
CASSWTKSEKLFF
TGTGCCAGCAGCTGGACCAAAAGTGAAAAACTGTTTTTT
>TRBJ2-7|TRBV9|TRBD2
CASSVGSPSGTYEQYF
TGTGCCAGCAGCGTAGGAAGCCCTAGCGGGACCTACGAGCAGTACTTC